The 26 T cell receptor beta chains listed next were all sequenced from one sample in a study of T cells in localized non-small cell lung cancer. The protocol was immunoSEQ multiplex PCR, while the TCRdb copy is restricted to in-frame clones and leaves out a portion. The table includes about 52,000 clones, around three quarters detected once. This sample comprised PBMCs, obtained before any cancer treatment. The receptors here all came from a woman aged 40-69 years with stage II lung adenocarcinoma.

The chain links TRBV10-3 to TRBJ2-7; D is unclear. The germline V and J ends were trimmed by 7 bases and 1 base, with 8 bases remaining between them. The CDR3 extends over 12 amino acids. Per germline, CDR1 ENHRY and CDR2 SYGVKD. CDR3 loop: CAIKATSYEQYF. The CDR3 nucleotides read TGTGCCATCAAGGCAACGTCCTACGAGCAGTACTTC.

The gene calls are TRBV6-6 and TRBJ2-7, with D possibly being TRBD2 (6 bases). CDR1 is MNHNY and CDR2 is SVGAGI in the germline V gene (reference sequence). The CDR3 loop spans 13 amino acids. Trimming took off 2 bases at V and 2 bases at J, with 7 bases between the two ends. CDR3 loop: CASSYGGTYEQYF. The CDR3 DNA is TGTGCCAGCAGTTACGGGGGGACCTACGAGCAGTACTTC.

The chain recombines TRBV7-2 with TRBJ1-6, with TRBD1 matching 7 bases. CDR1 is SGHTA, CDR2 FQGNSA, per germline. This CDR3 has 16 residues. V gave up 5 bases and J gave up 5 bases; unmatched junction bases: 9. The CDR3, as DNA: TGTGCCAGCAGCAAACGGACGACAGGGAATAATTCACCCCTCCACTTT. Encoded protein: CASSKRTTGNNSPLHF.

This chain connects TRBV18 to TRBJ1-5; a weak D match, TRBD1 (5 bases). CDR3 size: 15 residues. Trimming cost V 4 bases and J 3 bases, with 13 bases left between them. Germline values: CDR1 KGHSH, CDR2 LQKENI. CDR3: CASSLNQGSNQPQHF. The CDR3 region has the DNA TGTGCCAGCTCACTAAACCAGGGCTCCAATCAGCCCCAGCATTTT.

This sequence joins TRBV7-2 and TRBJ2-7, with D hard to call. Germline V gene data show CDR1 as SGHTA and CDR2 as FQGNSA. Trimming removed 1 base at V and 5 bases at J, with 12 bases between. The CDR3 is 14 amino acids. The CDR3 coding sequence is TGTGCCAGCAGCTTAGGTGTTCCCAGGAACGAGCAGTACTTC. It encodes CASSLGVPRNEQYF.

The sample holds one count of this clone. The chain links TRBV10-3 to TRBJ2-3; 9 bases are a match to TRBD2. CDR3 length: 15 residues. Unmatched junction bases numbered 4, after V lost 3 bases and J lost 3 bases. The germline CDR1 and CDR2 sequences are ENHRY and SYGVKD. CDR3 sequence (DNA): TGTGCCATCAGTGACTTAGCGGGAGCGACAGATACGCAGTATTTT. Protein product: CAISDLAGATDTQYF.

The sample holds a few counts of this clone. The chain employs TRBV6-6 and TRBJ1-5; 7 bases align to TRBD1. CDR3 length equals 15 residues. CDR1 is MNHNY, CDR2 SVGAGI, per germline (reference sequence). Trimming took 6 bases from V and 7 from J; bases not matched to a gene: 12. In DNA form, the CDR3 reads TGTGCCAGCAGCAGTCCGACAGGGTACGGCCAGCCCCAGCATTTT. Its translation: CASSSPTGYGQPQHF.

The V and J genes are TRBV4-1 and TRBJ2-7; TRBD2 matches 7 bases. There are 14 residues in the CDR3. From germline, CDR1 is MGHRA and CDR2 YSYEKL. After removal of 0 bases from V and 6 bases from J, the junction contained 5 bases not matched to a gene. The CDR3 region has the DNA TGCGCCAGCAGCCAAGATTCGGGGGGATCCGAGCAGTACTTC. Encoded protein: CASSQDSGGSEQYF.

This rearrangement joins TRBV18 to TRBJ2-3; D is undetermined. The CDR3 totals 14 residues. Germline loops: CDR1 KGHSH, CDR2 LQKENI. The V gene lost 5 bases and the J gene lost 1 base, with 10 bases spanning the gap. Here the CDR3 reads CASSSRTRTDTQYF. Here the CDR3 DNA reads TGTGCCAGCTCATCGCGGACCCGCACAGATACGCAGTATTTT.

The chain couples TRBV6-6 to TRBJ1-6, with D uncertain. Per germline, CDR1 MNHNY and CDR2 SVGAGI (reference sequence). The CDR3 is 11 amino acids. V was cut by 8 bases and J by 10 bases, with 9 bases left in between. The CDR3 protein is CASGPFSPLHF. The DNA for the CDR3 is TGTGCCAGCGGGCCTTTCTCACCCCTCCACTTT.

The chain recombines TRBV28 with TRBJ2-3; D not certain. Germline CDR1 is MDHEN and CDR2 is SYDVKM. CDR3 length: 13 amino acids. The V end lost 3 bases, the J end lost 0 bases, and 4 bases lay between the germline ends. This CDR3 is CASSFVSTDTQYF. Here the CDR3 DNA reads TGTGCCAGCAGTTTTGTTAGCACAGATACGCAGTATTTT.

The rearrangement joins TRBV30 to TRBJ1-5; D gene uncertain. Looked up from germline, CDR1 is GTSNPN and CDR2 is SVGIG (reference sequence). Trimming pared 0 bases from V and 4 bases from J, leaving 13 bases between. The CDR3 length is 15 residues. In DNA, the CDR3 is TGTGCCTGGAGTGTTGCCATTCAAGCGAATCAGCCCCAGCATTTT. Protein sequence: CAWSVAIQANQPQHF.

This chain joins TRBV27 and TRBJ2-7; D perhaps matches TRBD1 (6 bases). The V gene lost 6 bases and the J gene lost 0 bases, with 6 bases spanning the gap. Germline V gene sequence: CDR1 MNHEY, CDR2 SMNVEV (reference sequence). This CDR3 is 12 amino acids long. Written as DNA, the CDR3 is TGTGCCAGCAGGGACAGCTCCTACGAGCAGTACTTC. Amino acid sequence: CASRDSSYEQYF.

The chain employs TRBV7-2 and TRBJ1-5; 9 bases map to TRBD1. V was clipped by 3 bases and J by 1 base; unmatched bases: 7. This CDR3 is 17 amino acids long. Germline CDR1 is SGHTA and CDR2 is FQGNSA. The CDR3 reads CASSFTGGAESNQPQHF. In DNA, the CDR3 is TGTGCCAGCAGCTTCACAGGGGGCGCGGAGAGCAATCAGCCCCAGCATTTT.

This clone was seen just once. The chain employs TRBV10-2 and TRBJ1-1; D possibly corresponds to TRBD1 (6 bases). Germline-derived CDR1 and CDR2 are WSHSY and SAAADI. CDR3 length: 12 amino acids. Trimming took off 6 bases at V and 8 bases at J, with 13 bases between the two ends. The CDR3 loop is CASRKTGYEAFF. Written as DNA, the CDR3 is TGCGCCAGCAGAAAAACAGGGTACGAAGCTTTCTTT.

The chain employs TRBV27 and TRBJ2-7, with a weak D call TRBD1 (5 bases). The CDR3 is 13 residues long. CDR1 is MNHEY and CDR2 is SMNVEV in the germline V gene (reference sequence). V was clipped by 2 bases and J by 6 bases, with 11 bases between them. The CDR3 loop reads CASSLGVRGEQYF. CDR3 DNA: TGTGCCAGCAGTTTAGGGGTAAGGGGCGAGCAGTACTTC.

V usage is TRBV7-9 and J usage is TRBJ1-2; the D is unclear. The CDR3 has 16 amino acids. Trimming took off 5 bases at V and 3 bases at J, with 19 bases between the two ends. Per the germline V gene, CDR1 is SEHNR and CDR2 is FQNEAQ (reference sequence). The CDR3 here is CASSPDYLGSYYGYTF. CDR3 nucleotide sequence: TGTGCCAGCAGCCCTGATTACCTCGGCTCGTACTATGGCTACACCTTC.

The V call is TRBV7-3, the J call TRBJ1-1; D is possibly TRBD1 (5 bases). CDR1 and CDR2 from the germline V gene are SGHTA and FQGTGA. The CDR3 contains 16 residues. V was shortened by 5 bases and J by 0 bases, with 16 bases between the two germline ends. This chain's CDR3 is CASSVQGLGMNTEAFF. The CDR3 nucleotides read TGTGCCAGCAGCGTTCAGGGCTTAGGGATGAACACTGAAGCTTTCTTT. The whole variable domain, remainder taken from reference TRBV7-3 and TRBJ1-1, is GAGVSQTPSNKVTEKGKYVELRCDPISGHTALYWYRQSLGQGPEFLIYFQGTGAADDSGLPNDRFFAVRPEGSVSTLKIQRTERGDSAVYLCASSVQGLGMNTEAFFGQGTRLTVV.

This clone appeared once. The chain links TRBV4-3 to TRBJ1-2, with TRBD1 matching 11 bases. Losses at the gene ends were 3 bases for V and 8 bases for J; bases not matched to a gene: 2. CDR3 size: 13 residues. Germline CDR1 is LGHNA and CDR2 is YSLEER. The CDR3 sequence: CASSHWDRGGYTF. In nucleotides, the CDR3 is TGCGCCAGCAGCCACTGGGACAGGGGGGGCTACACCTTC.

This clone has only one observation. The chain combines TRBV6-1 with TRBJ2-3; 9 bases are shared with TRBD1. CDR1 and CDR2 (germline): MNHNS, SASEGT. Trimming cost V 4 bases and J 4 bases; bases outside gene matches: 3. There are 14 residues in the CDR3. The CDR3 coding sequence is TGTGCCAGCAGTGTAGGACAGGGGCCAGATACGCAGTATTTT. Encoded protein: CASSVGQGPDTQYF.

The J gene is TRBJ1-3, the V gene TRBV19; a weak D match, TRBD1 (5 bases). Per the germline V gene, CDR1 is LNHDA and CDR2 is SQIVND (reference sequence). There are 17 residues in the CDR3. V dropped 4 bases and J dropped 0 bases, with 16 bases sitting between them. In nucleotides, the CDR3 is TGTGCCAGTAGTAGCCTGATCCAGGGATCCTCTGGAAACACCATATATTTT. It encodes CASSSLIQGSSGNTIYF.

The genes are TRBV18 and TRBJ1-3, with D unclear. There are 17 residues in the CDR3. Germline assignment: CDR1 KGHSH and CDR2 LQKENI. V shed 0 bases and J shed 6 bases, with 18 bases lying between them. CDR3 in amino acids: CASSPPGAVARINTIYF. In nucleotides, the CDR3 is TGTGCCAGCTCACCACCGGGCGCGGTGGCTCGGATAAACACCATATATTTT.

This clone was seen more than once but under ten times. The V gene is TRBV2, the J gene TRBJ2-7; no definite D call. The CDR3 consists of 12 residues. Looked up from germline, CDR1 is SNHLY and CDR2 is FYNNEI. V lost 4 bases and J 6 bases, leaving 10 bases between the germline ends. The CDR3: CASSADRAEQYF. The CDR3, as DNA: TGTGCCAGCAGTGCGGATAGGGCCGAGCAGTACTTC.

The V call is TRBV6-5, the J call TRBJ1-5; D uncertain. This CDR3 has 15 amino acids. Germline CDR1 MNHEY, CDR2 SVGAGI. V dropped 2 bases and J dropped 2 bases, with 10 bases sitting between them. This chain's CDR3 is CASSYGLVGNQPQHF. CDR3 nucleotides: TGTGCCAGCAGTTACGGGCTGGTTGGCAATCAGCCCCAGCATTTT.

This chain joins TRBV29-1 and TRBJ2-5; D gene ambiguous. V was trimmed by 3 bases and J by 7 bases, leaving 12 bases between them. This CDR3 spans 12 amino acids. CDR1 and CDR2 from the germline V gene are SQVTM and ANQGSEA. The CDR3 DNA reads TGCAGCGTTGACGGGTTCCAATGGACCCAGTACTTC. Its protein product is CSVDGFQWTQYF.

The chain carries TRBV18 and TRBJ1-6; TRBD1 aligns across 8 bases. Trimming took 3 bases from V and 0 from J; bases not matched to a gene: 13. Per germline, CDR1 KGHSH and CDR2 LQKENI. The CDR3 contains 20 residues. The CDR3 reads CASSPTRDRGQSSYNSPLHF. As DNA, the CDR3 is TGTGCCAGCTCACCGACCCGAGACAGGGGCCAAAGCTCCTATAATTCACCCCTCCACTTT.